These 8 T cell receptor beta chains came from one sample sequenced in a study of blood T cell repertoires in COVID-19. Produced via immunoSEQ multiplex PCR; TCRdb's table is partial and in-frame only. The repertoire holds about 60,000 clones, about 85% seen once, with 15% to 20% in the top ten. Sequenced: peripheral blood. The receptors come from a human donor in a cohort sampled during active COVID-19.

The J gene is TRBJ2-5, the V gene TRBV6-5; 11 nucleotides align to TRBD1. J lost 5 bases, V lost 6 bases, and 8 bases had no gene match. The germline V gene has CDR1 MNHEY and CDR2 SVGAGI. This CDR3 is built from 15 residues. The CDR3, as DNA: TGTGCCAGCAGCCCAAGGGGACAGGGGGGGGAGACCCAGTACTTC. It yields the protein CASSPRGQGGETQYF.

The chain recombines TRBV2 with TRBJ2-2, with a tentative D call TRBD2 (5 bases). Deletions cut 7 bases from V and 4 bases from J, with 13 bases between. This CDR3 has 14 amino acids. Germline V gives CDR1 SNHLY, CDR2 FYNNEI. The CDR3 nucleotides are TGTGCCAGCAACCGCGGGCGGCTCACCGGGGAGCTGTTTTTT. Its translation is CASNRGRLTGELFF.

For the CDR3, the DNA is TGTGCCAGCAGTTACTCTACACAGGGGGGGAAGACTGAAGCTTTCTTT. Amino acids: CASSYSTQGGKTEAFF. J is TRBJ1-1 and V is TRBV6-5; TRBD1 matches at 8 bases. V shed 0 bases and J 5 bases; nucleotides not matched to a gene: 8. Per the germline V gene, CDR1 is MNHEY and CDR2 is SVGAGI. This CDR3 contains 16 residues.

CDR3 residues: CASSIRDNNQPQHF. CDR3 DNA sequence: TGTGCCAGTAGTATCCGGGACAACAATCAGCCCCAGCATTTT. V gene TRBV19 combines with J gene TRBJ1-5; possible D gene TRBD1, 6 bases. The CDR3 has 14 residues. In germline, CDR1 is LNHDA, CDR2 SQIVND (reference sequence). Trimming shortened V by 3 bases and J by 3 bases, and 9 bases separated the two germline ends.

V gene TRBV29-1 combines with J gene TRBJ1-1; D is unclear. The V and J ends lost 4 bases and 0 bases respectively, with 12 bases between them. The CDR3 consists of 14 residues. From germline, CDR1 is SQVTM and CDR2 ANQGSEA. Here the CDR3 DNA reads TGCAGCGTTGCCCGGGGAGGGATGAACACTGAAGCTTTCTTT. Translating it yields CSVARGGMNTEAFF.

This clone was seen only a few times. CDR3: CASSSTWNQPQHF. CDR3 sequence (DNA): TGTGCCAGCAGCAGTACGTGGAATCAGCCCCAGCATTTT. The rearrangement links TRBV12-3 or TRBV12-4 to TRBJ1-5; D unresolved. CDR3 size: 13 residues. V was shortened by 6 bases and J by 4 bases, with 10 bases between the two germline ends.

The chain has TRBV20-1 and TRBJ2-7; the D is unclear. V gave up 3 bases and J gave up 4 bases, with 13 bases separating them. CDR1 is DFQATT and CDR2 is SNEGSKA in the germline V gene (reference sequence). The CDR3 has 13 residues. CDR3 protein: CSASRLPTYEQYF. CDR3 nucleotide sequence: TGCAGTGCTAGTAGACTGCCTACATACGAGCAGTACTTC.

V is TRBV10-3 and J is TRBJ2-3; the match to TRBD2 covers 9 bases. This CDR3 is built from 16 residues. CDR1 and CDR2 from the germline V gene are ENHRY and SYGVKD. The trim removed 0 bases at V and 6 bases at J, leaving 7 bases unmatched. The CDR3 spells CAISESGSGGPDTQYF. As DNA, the CDR3 is TGTGCCATCAGTGAGTCGGGAAGCGGGGGGCCCGATACGCAGTATTTT.